This T cell receptor beta chain was found in a study of T-cell memory formation after mild COVID-19. On the study more broadly: There were largely donor-specific TCR clusters. Study-level findings and limits: CD4+ clones that contracted lay mainly in CM and EM; CD8+ ones lay in EMRA.

From 5'RACE with constant-segment primers came TCR alpha and TCR beta cDNA libraries that carried sample barcodes and UMIs. TCRdb reprocessed the 5' RACE reads via MiXCR and lists one record per CDR3 protein. The sample records roughly 170,000 distinct CDR3 sequences, around a fifth being singletons. This CDR3 comprises 14 residues. The V end was cut by 5 bases, the J end by 6 bases, with 17 bases between. This clonotype came up a few times. What it recognizes is unknown. The receptor was isolated from an adult woman who had mild COVID-19 (a few samples of this study predate the infection). Cell type and time point are not known. Source material: PBMCs or a T cell subset sorted from them (not recorded which). The genes are TRBV12-3 or TRBV12-4 and TRBJ2-7; possibly TRBD1 for D (5 bases). DNA for the CDR3: TGTGCCAGCAGTCGCGACAGAGTTGGTGGCGAGCAGTACTTC. Translating it yields CASSRDRVGGEQYF.